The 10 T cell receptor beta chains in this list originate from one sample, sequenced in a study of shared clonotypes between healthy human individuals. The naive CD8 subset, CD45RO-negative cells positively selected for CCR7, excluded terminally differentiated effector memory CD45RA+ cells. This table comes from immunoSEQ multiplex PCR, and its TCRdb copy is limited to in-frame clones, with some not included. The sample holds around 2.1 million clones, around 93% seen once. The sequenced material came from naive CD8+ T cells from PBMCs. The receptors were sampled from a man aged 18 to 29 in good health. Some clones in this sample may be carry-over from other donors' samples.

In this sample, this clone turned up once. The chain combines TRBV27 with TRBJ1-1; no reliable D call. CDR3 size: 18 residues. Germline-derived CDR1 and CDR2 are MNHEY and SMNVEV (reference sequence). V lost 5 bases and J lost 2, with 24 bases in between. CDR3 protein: CASSLIWLGWLGNTEAFF. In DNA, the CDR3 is TGTGCCAGCAGTCTTATTTGGCTTGGGTGGCTGGGTAACACTGAAGCTTTCTTT.

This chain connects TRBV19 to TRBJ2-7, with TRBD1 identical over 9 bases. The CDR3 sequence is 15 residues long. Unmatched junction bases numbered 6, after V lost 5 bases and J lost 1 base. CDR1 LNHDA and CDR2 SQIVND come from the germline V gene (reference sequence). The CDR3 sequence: CASSADRGLSYEQYF. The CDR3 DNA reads TGTGCCAGTAGTGCGGACAGGGGATTATCCTACGAGCAGTACTTC. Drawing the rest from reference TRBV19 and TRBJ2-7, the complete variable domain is DGGITQSPKYLFRKEGQNVTLSCEQNLNHDAMYWYRQDPGQGLRLIYYSQIVNDFQKGDIAEGYSVSREKKESFPLTVTSAQKNPTAFYLCASSADRGLSYEQYFGPGTRLTVT.

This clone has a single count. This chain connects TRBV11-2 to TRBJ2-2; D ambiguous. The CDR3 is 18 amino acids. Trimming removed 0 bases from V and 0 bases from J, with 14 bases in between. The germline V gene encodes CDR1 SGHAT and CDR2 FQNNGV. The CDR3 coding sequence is TGTGCCAGCAGCTTAGATTGGTTCACCACCTCGAACACCGGGGAGCTGTTTTTT. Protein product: CASSLDWFTTSNTGELFF.

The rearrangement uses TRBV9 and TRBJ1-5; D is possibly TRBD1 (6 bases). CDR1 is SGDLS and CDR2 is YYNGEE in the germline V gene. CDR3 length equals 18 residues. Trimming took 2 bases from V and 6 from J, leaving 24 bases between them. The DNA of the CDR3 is TGTGCCAGCAGCGTGGGGGACAAATGGCCAGCCAGGCGTCAGCCCCAGCATTTT. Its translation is CASSVGDKWPARRQPQHF.

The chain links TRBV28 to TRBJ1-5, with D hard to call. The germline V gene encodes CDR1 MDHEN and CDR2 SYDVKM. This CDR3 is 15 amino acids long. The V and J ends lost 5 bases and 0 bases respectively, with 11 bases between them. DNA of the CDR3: TGTGCCAGCAGTCTTTATTCGGGTAGCAATCAGCCCCAGCATTTT. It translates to CASSLYSGSNQPQHF.

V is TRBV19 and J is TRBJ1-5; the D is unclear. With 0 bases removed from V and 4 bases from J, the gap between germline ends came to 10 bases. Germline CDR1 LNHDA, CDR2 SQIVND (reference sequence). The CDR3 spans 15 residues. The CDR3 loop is CASSIDAAGNQPQHF. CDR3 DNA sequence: TGTGCCAGTAGTATAGATGCGGCGGGAAATCAGCCCCAGCATTTT. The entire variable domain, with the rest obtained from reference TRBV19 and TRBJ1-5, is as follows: DGGITQSPKYLFRKEGQNVTLSCEQNLNHDAMYWYRQDPGQGLRLIYYSQIVNDFQKGDIAEGYSVSREKKESFPLTVTSAQKNPTAFYLCASSIDAAGNQPQHFGDGTRLSIL.

DNA for the CDR3: TGTGCCAGCAGCTTACCGGTTGGGACAGGCTCTGGAAACACCATATATTTT. This sequence encodes CASSLPVGTGSGNTIYF. This chain uses TRBV7-9 with TRBJ1-3; the match to TRBD1 covers 8 bases. This CDR3 region has 17 residues. V shed 2 bases, J shed 0 bases, and the junction held 6 bases outside the gene matches. The germline CDR1 and CDR2 sequences are SEHNR and FQNEAQ (reference sequence).

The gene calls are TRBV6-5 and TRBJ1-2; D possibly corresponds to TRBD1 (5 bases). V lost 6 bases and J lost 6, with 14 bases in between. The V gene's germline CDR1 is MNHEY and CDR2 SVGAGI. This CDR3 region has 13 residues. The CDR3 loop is CASSMRGLDGYTF. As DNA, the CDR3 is TGTGCCAGCAGCATGAGGGGTCTGGATGGCTACACCTTC.

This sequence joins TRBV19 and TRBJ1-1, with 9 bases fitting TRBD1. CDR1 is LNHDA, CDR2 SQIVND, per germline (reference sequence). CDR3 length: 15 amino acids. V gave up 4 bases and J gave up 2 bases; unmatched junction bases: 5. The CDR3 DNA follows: TGTGCCAGTAGTACAACAGGGGGCGCCAACACTGAAGCTTTCTTT. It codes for CASSTTGGANTEAFF.

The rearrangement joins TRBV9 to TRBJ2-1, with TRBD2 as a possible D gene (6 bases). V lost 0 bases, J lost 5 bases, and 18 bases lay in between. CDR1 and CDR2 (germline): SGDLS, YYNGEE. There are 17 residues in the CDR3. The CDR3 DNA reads TGTGCCAGCAGCGTAGCTACCGGGGGAATCGGCGACAATGAGCAGTTCTTC. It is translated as CASSVATGGIGDNEQFF. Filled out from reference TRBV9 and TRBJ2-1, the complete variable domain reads DSGVTQTPKHLITATGQRVTLRCSPRSGDLSVYWYQQSLDQGLQFLIQYYNGEERAKGNILERFSAQQFPDLHSELNLSSLELGDSALYFCASSVATGGIGDNEQFFGPGTRLTVL.